The clone carrying this T cell receptor beta chain has just one count. The antigen remains undetermined. An input of roughly 0.45 to 1 ug of RNA was subjected to reverse transcription using random hexamers. Amplification of TCR beta CDR3 used immunoSEQ multiplex PCR across 54 Vbeta and 13 Jbeta. Each CDR3 protein gets one entry after TCRdb re-called the immunoSEQ multiplex PCR reads with MiXCR. The sample lists fewer than 200,000 distinct CDR3 sequences, less than 95% occurring once. The sample is drawn from a study of CD8 T cells in Susac syndrome. Points from the study as a whole: It was acknowledged in the study that its TCR sequencing and HLA analysis involved a relatively small number of individuals.

In blood CD8+ and CD4+ T cells, TCR beta underwent sequencing. TEMRA cells were FACS-enriched, with CD8+ and CD4+ T cells isolated negatively. Germline V gives CDR1 GTSNPN, CDR2 SVGIG (reference sequence). The CDR3 is 14 amino acids. Trimming at V came to 7 bases and at J to 3 bases, leaving 5 bases not matched to a gene. The chain uses TRBV30 and TRBJ2-5, with 13 bases lining up with TRBD2. This TCR was sampled from a human donor in good health. The sample consisted of CD4+ T cells from PBMCs. The CDR3 DNA reads as TGTGCCTCGACCGGGACTAGCGGGAAAGAGACCCAGTACTTC. Its protein is CASTGTSGKETQYF.